This TCR beta chain is drawn from a study of PD-1 blockade in classical Hodgkin lymphoma. As for the study in general: Administration of nivolumab to patients was at 3 mg/kg intravenously every 2 weeks. Broader study findings: At baseline, newly diagnosed patients reportedly showed less TCR diversity than healthy donors. Underlying causes for the observed repertoire differences were not defined, possibly disease activity or prior therapy.

Turning to this clone: Antigen: not known.

Autologous stem cell transplantation was followed by relapse in every patient, and brentuximab vedotin exposure varied. Data came from immunoSEQ multiplex PCR; TCRdb stores just in-frame clones and leaves some out. Among roughly 13,000 clones listed, roughly three quarters were seen once. The CDR3 extends over 15 amino acids. The V end lost 6 bases, the J end lost 3 bases, and 18 bases lay between the germline ends. The germline V gene encodes CDR1 SGHTA and CDR2 FQGNSA. This receptor was obtained from a human donor with classical Hodgkin lymphoma. The material was peripheral blood mononuclear cells (PBMCs), obtained before the second cycle of nivolumab. The chain uses TRBV7-2 and TRBJ2-7, with D perhaps TRBD1 (6 bases). CDR3 nucleotides: TGTGCCAGCAGTCCCGACAGGAACCGTTACTACGAGCAGTACTTC. Its protein product is CASSPDRNRYYEQYF.